This entry concerns a single T cell receptor (beta chain). The sample originates from a study of blood T cell repertoires in COVID-19. For the study at large: Donors in the United States, Italy and Spain gave samples during acute or convalescent COVID-19.

The CDR3 sequence is 13 residues long. In germline, CDR1 is LNHDA, CDR2 SQIVND (reference sequence). Trimming pared 3 bases from V and 6 bases from J, leaving 11 bases between. Those enrolled, adults aged about 18 to 95 years, came from fewer than 25 US areas. Donors were grouped by their self-reported clinical history. The study recruited exposed participants who had met a COVID-19 case within 2 weeks before entry. Clones were read by immunoSEQ multiplex PCR, and TCRdb kept only the in-frame ones, dropping some. The data hold around 400,000 clones, with 70% to 90% observed a single time. The source is a woman aged 18-30 years who had been exposed to COVID-19. The specimen sequenced was PBMCs or T cells enriched from blood (not recorded which). V and J are TRBV19 and TRBJ1-2; D uncertain. CDR3: CASSIGQIDGYTF. The DNA of the CDR3 is TGTGCCAGTAGTATTGGGCAGATCGATGGCTACACCTTC. Full variable domain (rest looked up from reference TRBV19 and TRBJ1-2): DGGITQSPKYLFRKEGQNVTLSCEQNLNHDAMYWYRQDPGQGLRLIYYSQIVNDFQKGDIAEGYSVSREKKESFPLTVTSAQKNPTAFYLCASSIGQIDGYTFGSGTRLTVV.